The 17 T cell receptor beta chains below all came from one sample that was sequenced in a study of radiation and T cells in renal cell carcinoma (dated by TCRdb to about 2020). The time point label on this specimen signifies: blood 2 weeks post-SBRT. The treatment or condition label of this sample denotes: 15 Gy SBRT to primary tumor, nephrectomy 4 weeks later. The method was the immunoSEQ multiplex PCR assay. In TCRdb, the immuneACCESS table is reduced to in-frame sequences with V and J assigned. These tables do not hold every clone; where another copy was compared, an unresolved V gene accounts for under half, and the others remain unexplained. The table for this sample lists some 60,000 clones; about 80% of them were counted only once. Roughly 6.1% of the sample is held by the ten biggest clonotypes. This material consisted of blood, taken from a patient whose treatment included radiotherapy and nephrectomy. The receptors were sampled from a man in his 60s with renal cell carcinoma.

V usage is TRBV10-3 and J usage is TRBJ2-3; perhaps TRBD1 as D (5 bases). The germline V gene has CDR1 ENHRY and CDR2 SYGVKD. CDR3 length equals 16 residues. Between the trimmed V and J ends, which lost 0 bases and 2 bases, there was a span of 12 bases. This CDR3 is CAISESKEGATDTQYF. In DNA, the CDR3 is TGTGCCATCAGTGAGTCGAAAGAAGGGGCCACAGATACGCAGTATTTT.

The CDR3 DNA reads as TGTGCCAGCATCGTGGCGGACTCCTACGAGCAGTACTTC. This sequence encodes CASIVADSYEQYF. This chain connects TRBV2 to TRBJ2-7; no definite D call. The CDR3 runs to 13 residues. CDR1 and CDR2 from the germline V gene are SNHLY and FYNNEI. The ends were cut back, 7 bases at V and 0 bases at J, with 10 bases in the middle.

The chain couples TRBV5-4 to TRBJ1-2; possible D gene TRBD1, 5 bases. The V end lost 5 bases, the J end lost 0 bases, and 14 bases lay between the germline ends. This CDR3 region has 15 residues. Germline V gives CDR1 SGHNT, CDR2 YYREEE (reference sequence). CDR3 bases: TGTGCCAGCAGACCCGGGACCGTCTCTAACTATGGCTACACCTTC. It is translated as CASRPGTVSNYGYTF.

Only one count was recorded for this clone. The chain employs TRBV5-1 and TRBJ1-2; 9 bases are shared with TRBD1. Germline lookup yields CDR1 SGHRS and CDR2 YFSETQ. Trimming removed 3 bases from V and 7 bases from J; junction bases left unmatched: 4. CDR3 size: 13 residues. In nucleotides, the CDR3 is TGCGCCAGCAGCTACACAGGGGGCGGTGGCTACACCTTC. Amino acid sequence: CASSYTGGGGYTF.

In this sample, this clone turned up a few times. The V and J genes are TRBV6-1 and TRBJ1-3, with D uncertain. Trimming removed 1 base at V and 3 bases at J, with 7 bases between. The CDR3 covers 14 residues. Germline lookup yields CDR1 MNHNS and CDR2 SASEGT. In DNA form, the CDR3 reads TGTGCCAGCAGTGAAGGGTGGGGTGGAAACACCATATATTTT. Protein sequence: CASSEGWGGNTIYF.

The V call is TRBV7-2, the J call TRBJ2-5, with D possibly being TRBD1 or TRBD2 (6 bases each). Looked up from germline, CDR1 is SGHTA and CDR2 is FQGNSA. V was trimmed by 0 bases and J by 5 bases, leaving 10 bases between them. The CDR3 sequence is 14 residues long. The CDR3 region is CASSLARGGETQYF. The CDR3 DNA is TGTGCCAGCAGCTTAGCCAGGGGAGGCGAGACCCAGTACTTC. The full variable domain, with the rest looked up from reference TRBV7-2 and TRBJ2-5, is GAGVSQSPSNKVTEKGKDVELRCDPISGHTALYWYRQSLGQGLEFLIYFQGNSAPDKSGLPSDRFSAERTGGSVSTLTIQRTQQEDSAVYLCASSLARGGETQYFGPGTRLLVL.

The rearrangement uses TRBV30 and TRBJ1-5; a possible D gene is TRBD1 (6 bases). Germline lookup yields CDR1 GTSNPN and CDR2 SVGIG (reference sequence). The V and J ends lost 3 bases and 7 bases respectively, with 16 bases between them. The CDR3 length is 14 residues. In DNA, the CDR3 is TGTGCCTGGAGCACCTGGACAGAAGAGCAGCCCCAGCATTTT. It encodes CAWSTWTEEQPQHF.

This clone was found a few times. The J gene is TRBJ1-2, the V gene TRBV29-1; tentatively, D is TRBD1 (6 bases). V lost 5 bases and J 4 bases, leaving 14 bases between the germline ends. CDR1 SQVTM and CDR2 ANQGSEA come from the germline V gene. This CDR3 comprises 13 residues. CDR3 protein: CSVQSLGGYGYTF. In DNA form, the CDR3 reads TGCAGCGTTCAGAGTTTAGGGGGCTATGGCTACACCTTC.

The rearrangement links TRBV30 to TRBJ2-2; tentatively, D is TRBD1 (5 bases). The CDR3 sequence is 16 residues long. Per the germline V gene, CDR1 is GTSNPN and CDR2 is SVGIG (reference sequence). Between the trimmed V and J ends, which lost 2 bases and 0 bases, there was a span of 13 bases. CDR3 DNA sequence: TGTGCCTGGAGTCCGACGGACATCTCGAACACCGGGGAGCTGTTTTTT. Protein: CAWSPTDISNTGELFF.

The rearrangement links TRBV6-1 to TRBJ1-1; D call uncertain. Germline V gene data show CDR1 as MNHNS and CDR2 as SASEGT. CDR3 length: 12 amino acids. Trimming shortened V by 7 bases and J by 10 bases, and 16 bases separated the two germline ends. This CDR3 is CASTGEGRGAFF. CDR3 nucleotides: TGTGCCAGCACGGGCGAGGGCCGCGGAGCTTTCTTT.

The V call is TRBV18, the J call TRBJ2-3; 8 bases agree with TRBD1. CDR1 KGHSH and CDR2 LQKENI come from the germline V gene. V trimming: 2 bases; J trimming: 6 bases; junction bases outside the gene matches: 10. The length of the CDR3 is 16 residues. The CDR3 DNA follows: TGTGCCAGCTCACCATGGACAGGGACGGGGGAGGATACGCAGTATTTT. Its protein is CASSPWTGTGEDTQYF.

V and J are TRBV5-4 and TRBJ1-2; 8 bases fit TRBD1. The germline V gene encodes CDR1 SGHNT and CDR2 YYREEE (reference sequence). V shed 2 bases and J 8 bases; nucleotides not matched to a gene: 8. The CDR3 spans 14 residues. CDR3 in amino acids: CASSLEDRVKGYTF. DNA for the CDR3: TGTGCCAGCAGCTTAGAGGACAGGGTAAAGGGCTACACCTTC.

This clone was recorded once. This chain connects TRBV7-8 to TRBJ1-4; 7 bases match TRBD1. Germline trimming cut 5 bases from V and 7 bases from J; bases unmatched to any gene: 13. CDR3 size: 16 residues. Germline loops: CDR1 SGHVS, CDR2 FQNEAQ. The CDR3 region has the DNA TGTGCCAGCAGCCCCCTAACAGGGGTTTCGGGTGAAAAACTGTTTTTT. Encoded protein: CASSPLTGVSGEKLFF.

This chain uses TRBV10-1 with TRBJ2-1; 9 positions agree with TRBD1. V shed 3 bases and J 6 bases; nucleotides not matched to a gene: 3. In germline, CDR1 is WNHNN, CDR2 SYGVQD (reference sequence). The CDR3 consists of 14 residues. The chain's CDR3 is CASSDDRGINEQFF. CDR3 DNA: TGCGCCAGCAGTGACGACAGGGGGATCAATGAGCAGTTCTTC.

The table lists this clone with many counts. The chain combines TRBV7-8 with TRBJ2-1; 7 nucleotides agree with TRBD1. The V segment lost 1 base and the J segment 8 bases; nucleotides outside the gene matches: 2. Germline V gene lookup returns CDR1 SGHVS and CDR2 FQNEAQ. This CDR3 has 13 amino acids. The CDR3 loop reads CASSLGGGDEQFF. CDR3 sequence (DNA): TGTGCCAGCAGCTTAGGAGGGGGCGATGAGCAGTTCTTC.

The rearrangement uses TRBV5-6 and TRBJ1-2, with 7 bases aligning to TRBD1. Germline loops: CDR1 SGHDT, CDR2 YYEEEE. V dropped 5 bases and J dropped 8; count of bases not matched to a gene: 12. The CDR3 extends over 14 amino acids. As DNA, the CDR3 is TGTGCCAGCAGTTTGATAACAGGGGCGGGAGGCTACACCTTC. This codes for CASSLITGAGGYTF.

The chain has TRBV2 and TRBJ2-1; no clear D gene. The CDR3 runs 15 residues. The ends were cut back, 1 base at V and 3 bases at J, with 10 bases in the middle. Germline V gene lookup returns CDR1 SNHLY and CDR2 FYNNEI. The CDR3 DNA is TGTGCCAGCAGTGAAGGACTGGGCAGCTACAATGAGCAGTTCTTC. It specifies CASSEGLGSYNEQFF.